This T cell receptor (beta chain) was identified during a study of blood T cell repertoires in COVID-19 (dated by TCRdb to the early 2020s). About the study as a whole: Samples from collaborators originated in the United States, Italy and Spain and spanned both the acute and convalescent phases of COVID-19. The material from the prospective study consisted of cDNA or gDNA derived from T cells, B-cell-depleted T cells, or PBMCs. Subjects who had been exposed to COVID-19, were actively infected with it, or had recovered from it provided the deeply sampled blood TCRbeta repertoires that made up the dataset. A freely available public database, intended as a resource for researchers studying the immune response to SARS-CoV-2, is where the repertoires were released. Samples came from the ongoing ImmuneRACE study (first 160 participants) plus 1,254 subjects from 6 global collaborators. A de-identified subject ID, COVID-19 status, age in years and sex were almost always included in the sample metadata. Where available, HLA class I and class II types were obtained from metadata supplied by the sample provider rather than from assay-based typing. Study-wide conclusions, independent of this receptor: How much clinical and demographic metadata was included differed by source and by participant, and the metadata was provided uncurated.

Reading the germline V gene gives CDR1 KGHSH and CDR2 LQKENI. The CDR3 spans 15 residues, from the cysteine through the phenylalanine. The kept DNA is CDR3 alone, 45 bases in frame from the first base. At the junction V is shortened by 6 bases and J by 4 bases, with 19 bases in between. TCRbeta CDR3 regions were amplified from genomic DNA using the immunoSEQ Assay, a bias-controlled multiplex PCR. Turning to the authors' computational methods: Within the assay, amplification of reference gene primers was used to estimate how many nucleated cells each sample contained. Sequence reads were collapsed and filtered to measure the absolute abundance of every unique TCRbeta CDR3 rearrangement. For each sample, productive Simpson clonality was calculated as the square root of Simpson's diversity index over productive rearrangements. TCRdb re-hosts the immuneACCESS table, in-frame sequences only. Its copies lack some clones; in the studies checked, an unresolved V gene accounts for under half of them, and the cause for the rest is not known. V, J and clone size reflect that table, while D and trimming were determined from the DNA. Within this sample are tens of thousands of clones, with about four fifths of them counted one time only. The ten largest clonotypes hold about 37% of the sample.

Collaborating institutions collected whole blood in K2EDTA tubes following their own protocols. For TCRbeta analysis, collaborators shipped samples in one of three forms: frozen whole blood, isolated PBMCs, or DNA extracted from either of those sample types. This clone was detected only once. Its antigen is unknown. No base-level quality is on record; no much larger clone is a single base apart. This receptor chain uses TRBV18 and TRBJ2-7, with TRBD2 perhaps the D gene, on 7 matching bases. The clonotype originates from a man between 65 and 85 years old with acute or convalescent COVID-19. Sequenced input: peripheral blood. CDR3 sequence: CASSPNTGGEYEQYF. The DNA sequence is TGTGCCAGCTCCCCCAATACGGGGGGCGAATACGAGCAGTACTTC.